This TCR beta chain is drawn from a study of shared clonotypes between healthy human individuals. The V gene's germline CDR1 is SEHNR and CDR2 FQNEAQ (reference sequence). The ends were cut back, 3 bases at V and 5 bases at J, with 14 bases in the middle. The CDR3 totals 14 residues. Here immunoSEQ multiplex PCR was the method, and the copy in TCRdb shows in-frame clones only, minus some. This sample has roughly 500,000 clones; more than 65% occur once, and the top ten carry about 13%. This chain links TRBV7-9 with TRBJ2-7; D remains unclear. The sequence was obtained from a woman in her thirties or forties in good health. Some clones in this sample may be carry-over from other donors' samples. The sequenced sample consisted of PBMCs. CDR3 sequence reads: CASSLEGFEHEQYF. The CDR3 DNA reads as TGTGCCAGCAGCTTGGAAGGTTTTGAACACGAGCAGTACTTC.